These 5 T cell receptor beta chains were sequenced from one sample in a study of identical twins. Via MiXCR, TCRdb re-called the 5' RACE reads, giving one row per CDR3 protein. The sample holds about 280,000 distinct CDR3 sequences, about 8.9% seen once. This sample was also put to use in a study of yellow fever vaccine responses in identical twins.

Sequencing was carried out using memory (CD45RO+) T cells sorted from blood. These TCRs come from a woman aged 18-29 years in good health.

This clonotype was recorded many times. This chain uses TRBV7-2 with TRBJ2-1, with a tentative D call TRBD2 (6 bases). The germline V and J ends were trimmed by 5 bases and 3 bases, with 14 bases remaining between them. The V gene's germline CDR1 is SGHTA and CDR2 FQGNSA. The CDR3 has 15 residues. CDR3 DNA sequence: TGTGCCAGCAGCCCCACGTACGGGGGCTACAATGAGCAGTTCTTC. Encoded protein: CASSPTYGGYNEQFF.

The CDR3 coding sequence is TGTGCCACCAGTGATAGCGGGGGCAATCAGCCCCAGCATTTT. Translated: CATSDSGGNQPQHF. The chain has TRBV24-1 and TRBJ1-5; D gene uncertain. Germline CDR1 KGHDR, CDR2 SFDVKD. The CDR3 extends over 14 amino acids. V was cut by 3 bases and J by 2 bases, with 7 bases left in between.

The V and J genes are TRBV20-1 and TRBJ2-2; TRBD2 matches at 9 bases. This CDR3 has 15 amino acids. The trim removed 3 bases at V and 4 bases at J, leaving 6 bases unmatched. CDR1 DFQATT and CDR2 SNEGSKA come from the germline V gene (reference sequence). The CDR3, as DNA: TGCAGTGCTAGGTTGGCGGGGGGGCTCACCGGGGAGCTGTTTTTT. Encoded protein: CSARLAGGLTGELFF.

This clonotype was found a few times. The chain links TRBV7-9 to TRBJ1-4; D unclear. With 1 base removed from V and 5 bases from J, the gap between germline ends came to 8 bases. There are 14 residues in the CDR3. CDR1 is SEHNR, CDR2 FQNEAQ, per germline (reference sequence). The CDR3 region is CASSLVSENEKLFF. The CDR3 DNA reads TGTGCCAGCAGCTTAGTTTCAGAAAATGAAAAACTGTTTTTT. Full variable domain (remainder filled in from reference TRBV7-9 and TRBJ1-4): DTGVSQNPRHKITKRGQNVTFRCDPISEHNRLYWYRQTLGQGPEFLTYFQNEAQLEKSRLLSDRFSAERPKGSFSTLEIQRTEQGDSAMYLCASSLVSENEKLFFGSGTQLSVL.

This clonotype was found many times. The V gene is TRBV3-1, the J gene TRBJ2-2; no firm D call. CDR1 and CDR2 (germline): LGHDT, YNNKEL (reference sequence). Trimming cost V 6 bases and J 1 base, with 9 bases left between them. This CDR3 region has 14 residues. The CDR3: CASSSQQNTGELFF. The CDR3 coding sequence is TGTGCCAGCAGTTCCCAGCAGAACACCGGGGAGCTGTTTTTT.